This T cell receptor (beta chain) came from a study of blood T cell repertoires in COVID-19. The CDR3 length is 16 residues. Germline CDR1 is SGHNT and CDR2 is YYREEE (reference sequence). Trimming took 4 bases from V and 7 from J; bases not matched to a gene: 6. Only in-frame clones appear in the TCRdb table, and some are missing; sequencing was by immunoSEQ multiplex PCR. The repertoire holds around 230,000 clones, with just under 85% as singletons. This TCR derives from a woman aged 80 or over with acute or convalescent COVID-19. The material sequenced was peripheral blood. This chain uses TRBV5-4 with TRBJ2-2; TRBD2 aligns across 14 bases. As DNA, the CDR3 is TGTGCCAGCAGCCAGACTAGCGGGGGGGTCCGCGGGGAGCTGTTTTTT. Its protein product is CASSQTSGGVRGELFF.